In its sample, the clone carrying this T cell receptor beta chain was seen many times. Its antigen is still unknown. Deletions cut 0 bases from V and 7 bases from J, with 14 bases between. Germline loops: CDR1 SGHRS, CDR2 YFSETQ. This CDR3 region has 16 residues. The data originate from a study of CD8 T cells in ankylosing spondylitis. Study results and caveats: Some of the motif variants had earlier been found in reactive arthritis patients' fluid and blood. Disease-linked clones displayed a CD8+ phenotype and appeared relatively rarely in peripheral blood. Roughly 8 highly homologous variants made up a TCR beta motif, and this motif appeared characteristic of ankylosing spondylitis blood. Significant enrichment of disease-linked clones was reportedly seen in matched ankylosing spondylitis synovial fluid.

One entry per CDR3 protein, called by TCRdb with MiXCR from the 5' RACE reads. The sample includes about 40,000 distinct CDR3 sequences, approximately 17% of them seen just once. Sample: blood. This receptor was obtained from a male donor with ankylosing spondylitis or in good health (not recorded which). The chain carries TRBV5-1 and TRBJ1-6; D is possibly TRBD1 (6 bases). The chain's CDR3 is CASSLVNGGPNSPLHF. CDR3 in DNA: TGCGCCAGCAGCTTGGTTAATGGGGGCCCAAATTCACCCCTCCACTTT.